This T cell receptor (beta chain) comes out of a study of T-cell memory formation after mild COVID-19. Study observations and caveats: Detection of some responders pre-infection suggested pre-existing cross-reactive memory T cells participated.

The table lists this clonotype with a few counts. Antigen specificity is unknown. This CDR3 is 16 amino acids long. Germline-derived CDR1 and CDR2 are LGHNA and YNFKEQ. V was clipped by 3 bases and J by 2 bases, with 17 bases between them. TCRdb re-called the 5' RACE reads through MiXCR, storing one row per CDR3 protein. The table records a few hundred thousand distinct CDR3 sequences, 8.5% to 9.5% of them present only once. The rearrangement links TRBV4-2 to TRBJ2-7; the D call may be TRBD1 or TRBD2 (5 bases each). This TCR was sampled from a man younger than 30 who had mild COVID-19 (a few samples of this study predate the infection). Cell type and time point are not known. What was sequenced was PBMCs or a T cell subset sorted from them (not recorded which). In DNA, the CDR3 is TGTGCCAGCAGCCAGAGTGGCCGGGACGGGACCTACGAGCAGTACTTC. Translating it yields CASSQSGRDGTYEQYF.